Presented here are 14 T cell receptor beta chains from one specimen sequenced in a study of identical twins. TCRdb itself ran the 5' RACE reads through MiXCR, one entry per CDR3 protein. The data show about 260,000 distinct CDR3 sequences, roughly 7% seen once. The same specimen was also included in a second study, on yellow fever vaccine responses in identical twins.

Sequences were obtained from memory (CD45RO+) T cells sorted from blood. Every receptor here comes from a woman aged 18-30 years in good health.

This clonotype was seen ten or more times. Here the CDR3 reads CASSSRGSGNTIYF. DNA of the CDR3: TGTGCCAGCAGTTCGCGCGGGTCTGGAAACACCATATATTTT. This rearrangement joins TRBV12-3 or TRBV12-4 to TRBJ1-3; D unclear. Trimming left V 4 bases short and J 1 base short, with 8 bases between. This CDR3 region has 14 residues.

For the CDR3, the DNA is TGTGCCAGCAGCCACGGATTTCGTGAAAAACTGTTTTTT. Translated, it gives CASSHGFREKLFF. V is TRBV11-1 and J is TRBJ1-4; D gene unclear. Germline lookup yields CDR1 SGHAT and CDR2 FQDESV (reference sequence). The CDR3 sequence is 13 residues long. V dropped 5 bases and J dropped 7 bases, with 11 bases sitting between them.

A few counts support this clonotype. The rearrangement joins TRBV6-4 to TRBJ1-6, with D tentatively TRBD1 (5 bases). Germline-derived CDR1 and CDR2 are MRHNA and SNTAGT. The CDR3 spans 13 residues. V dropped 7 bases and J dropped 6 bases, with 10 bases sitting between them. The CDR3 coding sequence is TGTGCCAGCAAGGGGCAGGGTAATTCACCCCTCCACTTT. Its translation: CASKGQGNSPLHF.

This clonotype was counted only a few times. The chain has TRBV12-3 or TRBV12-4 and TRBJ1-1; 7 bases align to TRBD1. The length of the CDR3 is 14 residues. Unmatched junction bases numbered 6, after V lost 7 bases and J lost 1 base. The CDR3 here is CASTLGQQNTEAFF. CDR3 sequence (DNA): TGTGCCAGCACCTTGGGACAGCAGAACACTGAAGCTTTCTTT.

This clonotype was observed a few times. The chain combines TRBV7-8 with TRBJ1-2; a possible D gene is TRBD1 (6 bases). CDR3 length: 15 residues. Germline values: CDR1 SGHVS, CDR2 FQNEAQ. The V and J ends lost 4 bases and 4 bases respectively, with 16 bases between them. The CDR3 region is CASSSTGRRGYGYTF. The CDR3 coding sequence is TGTGCCAGCAGCTCGACAGGCCGAAGGGGCTATGGCTACACCTTC.

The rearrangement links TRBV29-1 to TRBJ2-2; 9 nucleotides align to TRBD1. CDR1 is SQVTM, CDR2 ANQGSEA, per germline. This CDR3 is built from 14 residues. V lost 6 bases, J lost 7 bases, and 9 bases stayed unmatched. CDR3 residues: CSVARTGVSGELFF. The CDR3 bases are TGCAGCGTCGCCCGGACAGGGGTGAGCGGGGAGCTGTTTTTT.

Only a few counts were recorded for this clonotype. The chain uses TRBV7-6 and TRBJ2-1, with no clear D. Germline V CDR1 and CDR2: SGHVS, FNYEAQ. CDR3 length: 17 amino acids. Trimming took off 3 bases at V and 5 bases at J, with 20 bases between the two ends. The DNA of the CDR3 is TGTGCCAGCAGCTTCCGAAAGAGTTTTCCATTCAACAATGAGCAGTTCTTC. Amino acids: CASSFRKSFPFNNEQFF.

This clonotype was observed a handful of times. The CDR3 nucleotides read TGTGCCAGCCAGCGGGAGGGAGGCACCGGGGAGCTGTTTTTT. Protein sequence: CASQREGGTGELFF. The chain has TRBV10-3 and TRBJ2-2; 10 nucleotides align to TRBD2. The length of the CDR3 is 14 residues. J gave up 4 bases and V 10 bases, and 6 bases lay outside the gene matches. Germline loops: CDR1 ENHRY, CDR2 SYGVKD.

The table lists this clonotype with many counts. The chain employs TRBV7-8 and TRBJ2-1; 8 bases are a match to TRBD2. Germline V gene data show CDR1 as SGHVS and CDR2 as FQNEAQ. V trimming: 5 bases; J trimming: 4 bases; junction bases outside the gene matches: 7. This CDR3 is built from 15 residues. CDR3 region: CASSKSGRWYNEQFF. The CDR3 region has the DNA TGTGCCAGCAGCAAGAGCGGGAGATGGTACAATGAGCAGTTCTTC.

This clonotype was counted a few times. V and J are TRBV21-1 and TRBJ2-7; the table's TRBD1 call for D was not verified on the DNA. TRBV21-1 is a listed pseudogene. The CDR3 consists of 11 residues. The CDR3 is CASTCAYEQYF. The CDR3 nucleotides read TGTGCCAGCACCTGTGCCTACGAGCAGTACTTC.

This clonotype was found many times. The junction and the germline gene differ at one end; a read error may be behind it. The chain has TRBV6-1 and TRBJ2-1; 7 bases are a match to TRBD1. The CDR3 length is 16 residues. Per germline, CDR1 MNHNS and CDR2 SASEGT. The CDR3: CASREGQALAYNEQFF. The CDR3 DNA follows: TGTGCCAGCAGGGAAGGACAGGCGTTAGCCTACAATGAGCAGTTCTTC.

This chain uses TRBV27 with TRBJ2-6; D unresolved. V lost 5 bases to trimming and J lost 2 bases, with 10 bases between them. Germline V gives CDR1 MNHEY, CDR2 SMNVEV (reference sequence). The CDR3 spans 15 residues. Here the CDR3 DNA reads TGTGCCAGCAGTGGGTCAGGCACTGGGGCCAACGTCCTGACTTTC. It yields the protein CASSGSGTGANVLTF. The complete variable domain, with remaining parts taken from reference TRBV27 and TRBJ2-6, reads EAQVTQNPRYLITVTGKKLTVTCSQNMNHEYMSWYRQDPGLGLRQIYYSMNVEVTDKGDVPEGYKVSRKEKRNFPLILESPSPNQTSLYFCASSGSGTGANVLTFGAGSRLTVL.

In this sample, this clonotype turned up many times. The chain's CDR3 is CASRLGTGNSPLHF. CDR3 nucleotides: TGTGCCAGCAGACTGGGGACGGGAAATTCACCCCTCCACTTT. The chain employs TRBV6-1 and TRBJ1-6; D perhaps matches TRBD1 (5 bases). V was clipped by 6 bases and J by 7 bases, with 13 bases between them. Germline V CDR1 and CDR2: MNHNS, SASEGT. The CDR3 length is 14 residues.

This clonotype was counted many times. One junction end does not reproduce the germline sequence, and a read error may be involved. CDR3 sequence (DNA): TGTGCCAGCAGCAAAAAAAGACTAGCGGGAGTCTACCATGAGCAGTTCTTC. It yields the protein CASSKKRLAGVYHEQFF. The chain uses TRBV12-3 or TRBV12-4 and TRBJ2-1, with 12 bases matching TRBD2. The CDR3 length is 17 residues.